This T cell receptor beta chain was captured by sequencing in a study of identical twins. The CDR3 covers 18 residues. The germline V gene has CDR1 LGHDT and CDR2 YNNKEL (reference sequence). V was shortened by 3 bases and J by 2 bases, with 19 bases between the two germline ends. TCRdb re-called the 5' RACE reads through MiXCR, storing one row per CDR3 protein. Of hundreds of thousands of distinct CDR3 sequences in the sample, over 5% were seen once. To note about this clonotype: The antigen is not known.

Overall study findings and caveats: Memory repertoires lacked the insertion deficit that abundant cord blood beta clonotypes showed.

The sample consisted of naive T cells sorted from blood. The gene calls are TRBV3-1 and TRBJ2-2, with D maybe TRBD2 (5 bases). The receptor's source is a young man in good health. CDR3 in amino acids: CASSHAWGADANTGELFF. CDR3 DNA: TGTGCCAGCAGCCATGCGTGGGGAGCAGACGCAAACACCGGGGAGCTGTTTTTT.